This TCR beta chain is drawn from a study of tumor and adjacent non-tumor tissue in lung cancer. The wider study: On average, productive TCRbeta reads reached about 4.17 million per sample. General study findings and limits: Compared with tumor, normal lung showed significantly lower TCR diversity. Top 100 clones took a larger repertoire share in normal lung.

This sample's RNA came from whole unsorted tissue. More than 3 cm separated this lung sample from the edge of the tumor. Turning to this clonotype: Its antigen is unknown. Mismatch with germline at one junction end may stem from a read error.

The library came from three nested PCR rounds adapted from ARM-PCR protocols. TCRdb analysed the multiplex PCR reads with MiXCR anew, one entry per CDR3 protein. The table includes approximately 82,000 distinct CDR3 sequences, less than 85% detected once. Germline V gives CDR1 SEHNR, CDR2 FQNEAQ (reference sequence). CDR3 length equals 14 residues. This receptor was identified in a man aged 70-80 years with non-small cell lung cancer. The source material was distant non-tumor lung tissue. V is TRBV7-9 and J is TRBJ2-7; TRBD1 matches 10 bases. The CDR3 coding sequence is TGTGCCAGCGGCGCCGGGACAGGGGCCTACAAGCAATACTTC. It yields the protein CASGAGTGAYKQYF.